What follows are 16 T cell receptor beta chains derived from one specimen sequenced in a study of breast tumors, draining lymph nodes, adjacent tissues. TCRdb independently ran MiXCR on the multiplex PCR reads; one entry per CDR3 protein. Among 180,000 or so distinct CDR3 sequences listed, around a third were seen once. The lymph nodes were axillary draining lymph nodes from breast cancer patients. Sequencing was done on a sample of axillary lymph node tissue. Every receptor here comes from a female donor with breast cancer. Some clones in this sample may be carry-over from other donors' samples.

This clonotype was detected many times. J is TRBJ2-7 and V is TRBV9; weak D call: TRBD2 (6 bases). The CDR3 is made up of 16 amino acids. V was trimmed by 0 bases and J by 5 bases, leaving 18 bases between them. Germline V gives CDR1 SGDLS, CDR2 YYNGEE. DNA of the CDR3: TGTGCCAGCAGCGTAGCGGGCGGCGGGAACCGCCACGAGCAGTACTTC. Protein product: CASSVAGGGNRHEQYF.

This clonotype was recorded at least ten times. The DNA of the CDR3 is TGCAGTGCTAGAGATCTGATGGGTTACGAGCAGTACTTC. Its protein is CSARDLMGYEQYF. V is TRBV20-1 and J is TRBJ2-7, with D unresolved. Germline CDR1 DFQATT, CDR2 SNEGSKA (reference sequence). Trimming removed 0 bases at V and 4 bases at J, with 10 bases between. The length of the CDR3 is 13 residues.

This clonotype is a singleton in its sample. This chain connects TRBV9 to TRBJ1-6, with TRBD1 identical over 10 bases. The CDR3 is 16 residues long. The germline V gene encodes CDR1 SGDLS and CDR2 YYNGEE. With 1 base clipped from V and 7 bases from J, the junction kept 5 bases outside the gene matches. The DNA of the CDR3 is TGTGCCAGCAGCGTAAGCGGGACAGGGGCCAATTCACCCCTCCACTTT. It specifies CASSVSGTGANSPLHF.

The gene calls are TRBV11-1 and TRBJ2-7; possibly TRBD2 for D (7 bases). The CDR3 sequence is 17 residues long. CDR1 and CDR2 from the germline V gene are SGHAT and FQDESV (reference sequence). V lost 1 base to trimming and J lost 3 bases, with 19 bases between them. CDR3 region: CASSLGGGAKSLYEQYF. The DNA of the CDR3 is TGTGCCAGCAGCTTAGGGGGGGGGGCAAAGTCCCTCTACGAGCAGTACTTC.

There are a few counts of this clonotype. In nucleotides, the CDR3 is TGTGCCAGCAGCTTACGAGACGGCACTGAAGCTTTCTTT. Protein product: CASSLRDGTEAFF. The gene calls are TRBV7-9 and TRBJ1-1; no clear D gene. This CDR3 spans 13 amino acids. V was trimmed by 2 bases and J by 4 bases, leaving 8 bases between them. CDR1 is SEHNR and CDR2 is FQNEAQ in the germline V gene (reference sequence).

V gene TRBV15 combines with J gene TRBJ2-7, with 8 bases matching TRBD2. Germline values: CDR1 LNHNV, CDR2 YYDKDF (reference sequence). This CDR3 is 17 amino acids long. Trimming at V came to 1 base and at J to 0 bases, leaving 8 bases not matched to a gene. For the CDR3, the DNA is TGTGCCACCAGCAGAGGCTGGCGGGGGGTAAGCTCCTACGAGCAGTACTTC. Its translation: CATSRGWRGVSSYEQYF.

Ten or more counts support this clonotype. The chain links TRBV12-3 or TRBV12-4 to TRBJ2-7; 11 positions agree with TRBD2. CDR3 size: 16 residues. V was pared by 6 bases and J by 4 bases, with 11 bases of the junction left unmatched. This chain's CDR3 is CASSQALAGDRYEQYF. CDR3 DNA: TGTGCCAGCAGCCAAGCACTAGCGGGGGATCGATACGAGCAGTACTTC.

The sample holds many counts of this clonotype. The gene calls are TRBV5-1 and TRBJ2-7, with TRBD1 matching 12 bases. Germline CDR1 reads SGHRS; CDR2 reads YFSETQ. The CDR3 runs 17 residues. With V trimmed by 2 bases and J by 5 bases, 11 bases remained unmatched. CDR3 amino acids: CASSLYPRDRGHDEQYF. The CDR3 DNA is TGCGCCAGCAGCTTATACCCCCGGGACAGGGGGCACGACGAGCAGTACTTC.

The chain employs TRBV20-1 and TRBJ2-5; 11 bases align to TRBD2. V shed 5 bases and J 2 bases; nucleotides not matched to a gene: 4. The CDR3 sequence is 14 residues long. CDR1 is DFQATT and CDR2 is SNEGSKA in the germline V gene (reference sequence). The CDR3 protein is CSALIAGGQETQYF. CDR3 DNA sequence: TGCAGTGCTTTAATAGCGGGAGGGCAAGAGACCCAGTACTTC.

This clonotype was counted at least ten times. The chain has TRBV27 and TRBJ1-5, with D unresolved. The CDR3 loop spans 15 amino acids. Germline CDR1 is MNHEY and CDR2 is SMNVEV (reference sequence). Trimming left V 6 bases short and J 0 bases short, with 12 bases between. The CDR3 reads CASSLAAASNQPQHF. The CDR3 nucleotides are TGTGCCAGCAGCCTGGCAGCCGCTAGCAATCAGCCCCAGCATTTT.

In its sample, this clonotype was seen once. V gene TRBV3-1 combines with J gene TRBJ2-2; D tentatively reads TRBD1 or TRBD2 (5 bases each). Looked up from germline, CDR1 is LGHDT and CDR2 is YNNKEL (reference sequence). The V end lost 4 bases, the J end lost 9 bases, and 12 bases lay between the germline ends. The CDR3 sequence is 13 residues long. The CDR3: CASSPVEGRELFF. CDR3 DNA: TGTGCCAGCAGCCCCGTCGAGGGGAGGGAGCTGTTTTTT.

The chain couples TRBV5-4 to TRBJ2-3; 7 nucleotides match TRBD2. Germline CDR1 is SGHNT and CDR2 is YYREEE (reference sequence). J gave up 6 bases and V 4 bases, and 11 bases lay outside the gene matches. This CDR3 region has 15 residues. The DNA for the CDR3 is TGTGCCAGCAGCGGTCTGGCGGGAGTTGGGGATACGCAGTATTTT. It yields the protein CASSGLAGVGDTQYF.

The J gene is TRBJ2-3, the V gene TRBV19; D tentatively fits TRBD1 or TRBD2 (5 bases each). Trimming removed 3 bases at V and 11 bases at J, with 21 bases between. The CDR3 has 15 amino acids. Per the germline V gene, CDR1 is LNHDA and CDR2 is SQIVND (reference sequence). The CDR3 DNA reads as TGTGCCAGTAGTATGGAAGAGGGGATCCACTACGAGCAGTATTTT. Translation gives CASSMEEGIHYEQYF.

About this clonotype itself: The junction does not match germline at one end; this may be a read error. The CDR3 region has the DNA TGTGCCACCACTAGCGGGAGATCCCTCTACAATGGGCAGTTCTTC. Translated: CATTSGRSLYNGQFF. The chain carries TRBV19 and TRBJ2-1, with 11 bases lining up with TRBD2. The germline V gene has CDR1 LNHDA and CDR2 SQIVND (reference sequence). The CDR3 extends over 15 amino acids.

The V call is TRBV20-1, the J call TRBJ1-5; D gene uncertain. Deletions cut 4 bases from V and 4 bases from J, with 8 bases between. This CDR3 has 12 residues. Germline-derived CDR1 and CDR2 are DFQATT and SNEGSKA (reference sequence). CDR3 bases: TGCAGTGCTAAGACTGGAAATCAGCCCCAGCATTTT. It is translated as CSAKTGNQPQHF.

This clonotype was counted between two and nine times. One base away lies a much larger clone, so this may be a sequencing read error. This rearrangement joins TRBV5-6 to TRBJ2-5; D not resolved. V was cut by 2 bases and J by 2 bases, with 13 bases left in between. The V gene's germline CDR1 is SGHDT and CDR2 YYEEEE. This CDR3 comprises 15 residues. CDR3: CASSLLGADQETQYF. CDR3 in DNA: TGTGCCAGCAGCTTACTTGGCGCGGATCAAGAGACCCAGTACTTC.